The entry that follows covers one T cell receptor (beta chain) sequence. This sample stems from a study of T cells in Graves' hyperthyroidism and ophthalmopathy. The investigators amplified TCR beta CDR3 regions from RNA transcripts. The HTBI primer set drove a first-round RT-PCR of the TCR CDR3. TCRdb reprocessed the multiplex PCR reads with MiXCR, giving one entry per CDR3 protein. This sample has about 640,000 distinct CDR3 sequences, with roughly 15% found just once. The CDR3 consists of 14 residues. Trimming took 7 bases from V and 6 from J; bases not matched to a gene: 5. The germline V gene encodes CDR1 SGHAT and CDR2 FQNNGV. Exclusion criteria comprised uncontrolled infection, other autoimmune disease, pregnancy or lactation. Diagnosis relied on clinical symptoms, serum thyroxine and TRAb, thyroid ultrasound and orbital computed tomography. Roughly 10 ml of fresh peripheral blood supplied the PBMCs.

The chain employs TRBV11-2 and TRBJ2-1; the match to TRBD2 covers 11 bases. Sequences were obtained from blood. The origin of this receptor is a woman aged 50 to 60 with Graves' ophthalmopathy. The CDR3, as DNA: TGTGCCAGCACCATAGCGGGAGGGCTCAATGAGCAGTTCTTC. Its protein is CASTIAGGLNEQFF.